This T cell receptor beta chain was sequenced for a study of OX40 agonist ivuxolimab in advanced cancers. Study information: Ivuxolimab, an antibody that agonizes OX40 (CD134), was administered to the patients. The study enrolled dose-escalation patients with hepatocellular carcinoma, melanoma, renal cell or head and neck cancer. Study-wide results and limits: Doses of 0.1 to 3.0 mg/kg were accompanied by clonal expansion of CD4+ and CD8+ blood T cells by week 6. Some of the lowest clonal expansion was seen in partial responders at 0.1-3.0 mg/kg.

The CDR3 is made up of 12 amino acids. The germline CDR1 and CDR2 sequences are SNHLY and FYNNEI. V lost 8 bases and J 8 bases, leaving 12 bases between the germline ends. This clone was found once. Its antigen remains unidentified. This table comes from immunoSEQ multiplex PCR, and its TCRdb copy is limited to in-frame clones, with some not included. Among 8,000 to 9,500 clones listed, almost 90% were seen once. The receptor comes from an adult with an advanced solid tumor such as melanoma, head and neck, liver or kidney cancer. The chain has TRBV2 and TRBJ1-4; D ambiguous. Sample: CD4+ or CD8+ T cells sorted from blood, taken in a trial of the OX40 agonist ivuxolimab. CDR3 nucleotide sequence: TGTGCCAGCGGTTGGAATGGGGAAAAACTGTTTTTT. Translated, it gives CASGWNGEKLFF.